A selection of T cell receptor beta chains follows, all from one sample in a study of CD8 T cells in ankylosing spondylitis. A single record per CDR3 protein comes from TCRdb applying MiXCR to the 5' RACE reads. The data contain 150,000 to 200,000 distinct CDR3 sequences, roughly a third of them singletons. Sequencing was carried out using synovial fluid, either unsorted or a sorted T cell fraction (not recorded which). These receptor sequences come from a male donor with ankylosing spondylitis. Both conserved end residues are part of each CDR3. The D gene is left open where the match is weak. Size tells how often a clone was seen (once, few, many) or the class of an expanded clone, and some rows leave it out.

D,V,size,J,length,CDR3,DNA
-,TRBV20-1,-,TRBJ1-1,13,CSARGRQNTEAFF,TGCAGTGCTAGGGGGCGACAGAACACTGAAGCTTTCTTT
-,TRBV28,-,TRBJ1-1,14,CASRSQGENTEAFF,TGTGCCAGCAGGTCGCAGGGAGAGAACACTGAAGCTTTCTTT
-,TRBV27,few,TRBJ1-1,15,CASSLSKGGSTEAFF,TGTGCCAGCAGTTTATCGAAGGGTGGCAGCACTGAAGCTTTCTTT
-,TRBV9,-,TRBJ1-3,17,CASSVEGVGLSGNTIYF,TGTGCCAGCAGCGTAGAAGGGGTGGGCCTCTCTGGAAACACCATATATTTT
-,TRBV30,few,TRBJ1-1,12,CAWSLTGPEAFF,TGTGCCTGGAGTTTAACAGGGCCTGAAGCTTTCTTT
-,TRBV6-1,few,TRBJ1-2,15,CASSGNGAGGYGYTF,TGTGCCAGCAGCGGCAATGGGGCCGGCGGCTATGGCTACACCTTC
-,TRBV27,many,TRBJ2-1,13,CAIRGFGYNEQFF,TGTGCCATCAGGGGATTCGGTTACAATGAGCAGTTCTTC
-,TRBV20-1,-,TRBJ1-6,16,CSARSQGSSYNSPLHF,TGCAGTGCTAGGTCACAGGGCAGCTCCTATAATTCACCCCTCCACTTT
-,TRBV12-3/TRBV12-4,many,TRBJ1-5,13,CASSSRGGQPQHF,TGTGCCAGCAGTTCCAGGGGTGGTCAGCCCCAGCATTTT
-,TRBV14,-,TRBJ2-7,14,CASSQDTLVNEQYF,TGTGCCAGCAGCCAAGATACACTAGTAAACGAGCAGTACTTC
-,TRBV4-1,-,TRBJ2-7,13,CASSQGSSYEQYF,TGCGCCAGCAGCCAGGGCAGCTCCTACGAGCAGTACTTC
TRBD1,TRBV7-8,-,TRBJ1-6,14,CASSRGGLDSPLHF,TGTGCCAGCAGCCGAGGGGGCTTGGATTCACCCCTCCACTTT
-,TRBV7-3,few,TRBJ1-2,12,CASSSGGVGYTF,TGTGCCAGCAGCTCAGGCGGTGTAGGCTACACCTTC
-,TRBV20-1,few,TRBJ1-1,12,CSAGGGSTEAFF,TGCAGTGCCGGCGGTGGGTCGACTGAAGCTTTCTTT
-,TRBV20-1,many,TRBJ2-4,14,CSASRGAAKNIQYF,TGCAGTGCTAGCCGGGGGGCAGCCAAAAACATTCAGTACTTC
-,TRBV20-1,many,TRBJ2-1,11,CSALDGPEQFF,TGCAGTGCCCTCGACGGTCCGGAGCAGTTCTTC
TRBD1,TRBV20-1,-,TRBJ1-1,15,CSAREYRGLETEAFF,TGCAGTGCTAGAGAATACAGGGGGCTGGAAACTGAAGCTTTCTTT
-,TRBV5-1,-,TRBJ1-2,15,CASSLSATANYGYTF,TGCGCCAGCAGCTTGTCGGCCACAGCTAACTATGGCTACACCTTC
TRBD1,TRBV20-1,few,TRBJ1-1,14,CSARAGAGDSEAFF,TGCAGTGCTAGAGCCGGGGCAGGGGACAGTGAAGCTTTCTTT
-,TRBV28,many,TRBJ2-7,15,CASSLRRGLGYEQYF,TGTGCCAGCAGTTTGAGGAGGGGCCTGGGGTACGAGCAGTACTTC
-,TRBV30,-,TRBJ1-1,8,CACDEAFF,TGTGCCTGTGATGAAGCTTTCTTT
TRBD2,TRBV6-5,-,TRBJ2-1,16,CASSLTDGRGKNEQFF,TGTGCCAGCAGTTTGACAGACGGGAGGGGAAAAAATGAGCAGTTCTTC
TRBD1,TRBV27,-,TRBJ1-6,18,CASSPLMRTGSANSPLHF,TGTGCCAGCAGTCCCCTGATGCGGACAGGATCGGCCAATTCACCCCTCCACTTT
-,TRBV14,few,TRBJ1-1,15,CASSQDLSPRAGAFF,TGTGCCAGCAGCCAAGATCTTTCCCCCAGGGCGGGTGCTTTCTTT